A selection of T cell receptor beta chains follows, all from one sample in a study of T-cell memory formation after mild COVID-19. MiXCR, applied by TCRdb to the 5' RACE reads, yields one record per CDR3 protein. The table shows roughly 550,000 distinct CDR3 sequences, with roughly 22% occurring only once. The sample taken for sequencing was PBMCs or a T cell subset sorted from them (not recorded which). Every receptor here comes from an adult woman who had mild COVID-19 (a few samples of this study predate the infection). Cell type and time point are not known. The CDR3 runs from the conserved cysteine through the conserved F or W. Fields, in order: J gene, V gene, clone size, CDR3 protein. Rows give clone size only sometimes, using once, few, many, or a class for an expanded clone.

>TRBJ1-2|TRBV6-2/TRBV6-3|NA
CASSYLSRYGYTF
>TRBJ2-6|TRBV9|few
CASSSKDRTVYRANVLTF
>TRBJ1-2|TRBV20-1|few
CSANIDGYTF
>TRBJ2-1|TRBV7-2|many
CASSLVGGSGNEQFF
>TRBJ2-3|TRBV12-3/TRBV12-4|few
CASSMSTDTQYF
>TRBJ2-3|TRBV7-8|few
CASSYPLQRLAGGPTADTQYF
>TRBJ2-7|TRBV6-5|few
CASSDGPEQYF
>TRBJ2-7|TRBV6-2/TRBV6-3|few
CASSRPSPGLAGGRSYEQYF
>TRBJ2-7|TRBV12-3/TRBV12-4|NA
CASSPSGTGVDEQYF
>TRBJ2-5|TRBV19|NA
CASSPREASQETQYF
>TRBJ2-7|TRBV20-1|few
CSAISSGEQYF
>TRBJ1-1|TRBV2|many
CASGTGGVTEAFF
>TRBJ1-5|TRBV6-5|few
CASSYSPPYNRGGDGNQPQHF
>TRBJ1-2|TRBV9|NA
CASSPSQGAYGYTF
>TRBJ1-5|TRBV29-1|NA
CSVGDRGNQPQHF
>TRBJ2-1|TRBV3-1|few
CASSQVGLAGINEQFF
>TRBJ2-1|TRBV7-3|NA
CASSLSGGLNNEQFF
>TRBJ1-1|TRBV7-9|NA
CASSFTGTLNTEAFF
>TRBJ1-1|TRBV2|few
CASSAAGGWGTEAFF
>TRBJ2-5|TRBV6-2/TRBV6-3|once
CASRTPTGTSETQYF
>TRBJ1-1|TRBV20-1|NA
CSASRGQGAPNTEAFF
>TRBJ1-2|TRBV30|NA
CAGPTDRSNYGYTF
>TRBJ2-5|TRBV6-5|NA
CASSYSLAKETQYF
>TRBJ1-2|TRBV4-1|few
CASSREGRGYGYTF
>TRBJ2-1|TRBV7-8|few
CASSFRYDRDPYNEQFF
>TRBJ1-2|TRBV12-3/TRBV12-4|NA
CASSPLGYGYTF
>TRBJ1-5|TRBV20-1|NA
CSAQDRSNQPQHF
>TRBJ2-7|TRBV5-6|NA
CASSLGSASGATWYF
>TRBJ2-1|TRBV6-2/TRBV6-3|NA
CASSYSMGTSGYNEQFF
>TRBJ2-2|TRBV29-1|NA
CSALSPGRTGELFF
>TRBJ1-4|TRBV6-1|NA
CASSSSTGKATNEKLFF
>TRBJ2-3|TRBV20-1|NA
CSARPGPSGWDTQYF
>TRBJ2-1|TRBV23-1|many
CASRPPGVGREGLEYNEQFF
>TRBJ2-7|TRBV19|NA
CASSMGGKAGLSDEQYF
>TRBJ2-3|TRBV6-5|few
CASSYSMGTDTQYF
>TRBJ2-1|TRBV20-1|many
CSARVGSGAGNEQFF
>TRBJ2-1|TRBV6-4|NA
CASRPSLASEQFF
>TRBJ2-3|TRBV20-1|many
CSASPLAGGPTDTQYF
>TRBJ2-5|TRBV7-2|NA
CASSPVVVGSGRVPPRTQYF
>TRBJ1-5|TRBV18|many
CASSPGQGNQPQHF
>TRBJ2-3|TRBV29-1|few
CSVWGPVGTDTQYF